This is a list of T cell receptor beta chains from one sample in a study of post-analysis software for immune sequencing data. TCRdb processed the PCR reads anew with MiXCR; each CDR3 protein has one entry. In the table there are about 430,000 distinct CDR3 sequences, over 30% of which are singletons. Sequenced material: blood. All receptors come from a girl aged 2 to 10 with multiple sclerosis. CDR3s include the opening cysteine and the closing phenylalanine or tryptophan. A D gene is named only where the DNA matches it firmly. The size field is filled for only some rows; it gives once, few, many or a size class.

d_call j_call clone_size v_call cdr3_aa cdr3_nt
TRBD1 TRBJ1-5 once TRBV7-8 CASSLARGLVDQPQHF TGTGCCAGCAGCTTAGCAAGGGGGCTGGTCGATCAGCCCCAGCATTTT
NA TRBJ2-5 NA TRBV5-1 CASSLSDPFASETQYF TGCGCCAGCAGCTTGTCGGACCCCTTTGCGTCGGAGACCCAGTACTTC
TRBD2 TRBJ2-1 NA TRBV12-3/TRBV12-4 CASRLAGGPEFF TGTGCCAGCAGGCTAGCGGGAGGGCCTGAGTTCTTC
NA TRBJ2-1 NA TRBV7-2 CASSPVRADEQFF TGTGCCAGCAGTCCAGTGCGGGCCGATGAGCAGTTCTTC
NA TRBJ2-1 few TRBV29-1 CSVDDFEQFF TGCAGCGTTGACGACTTTGAGCAGTTCTTC
NA TRBJ2-3 few TRBV7-3 CASSLRPSGVSTDTQYF TGTGCCAGCAGCTTGAGGCCCAGCGGAGTTAGCACAGATACGCAGTATTTT
NA TRBJ2-7 NA TRBV6-1 CASSEGPTLSSYEQYF TGTGCCAGCAGTGAAGGACCGACCTTAAGCTCCTACGAGCAGTACTTC
NA TRBJ2-7 few TRBV29-1 CSVVLSYEQYF TGCAGCGTTGTGTTAAGCTACGAGCAGTACTTC
NA TRBJ2-1 few TRBV7-6 CASSLEGGFYNEQFF TGTGCCAGCAGCTTAGAAGGGGGGTTCTACAATGAGCAGTTCTTC
NA TRBJ2-1 few TRBV5-1 CATRLAGASYNEQFF TGCGCCACCAGACTAGCAGGGGCGTCCTACAATGAGCAGTTCTTC
TRBD1 TRBJ1-5 NA TRBV27 CASSLEGARGQPQHF TGTGCCAGCAGTTTAGAGGGGGCGCGGGGTCAGCCCCAGCATTTT
NA TRBJ1-6 few TRBV5-1 CASSLQGGSPLHF TGCGCCAGCAGCTTACAAGGGGGTTCACCCCTCCACTTT
NA TRBJ2-3 NA TRBV7-2 CASSLSQSTDTQYF TGTGCCAGCAGCTTATCGCAGTCGACAGATACGCAGTATTTT
NA TRBJ1-4 NA TRBV29-1 CSALPVNEKLFF TGCAGCGCCCTTCCAGTTAATGAAAAACTGTTTTTT
NA TRBJ2-2 NA TRBV12-3/TRBV12-4 CASSLRPNTGELFF TGTGCCAGCAGTTTACGTCCGAACACCGGGGAGCTGTTTTTT
NA TRBJ1-5 few TRBV28 CASSSEDSFVRPQHF TGTGCCAGCAGTTCGGAGGACAGCTTCGTCCGGCCCCAGCATTTT
TRBD1 TRBJ2-7 NA TRBV3-1 CASSRQGEQYF TGTGCCAGCAGCCGACAGGGCGAGCAGTACTTC
TRBD1 TRBJ1-2 few TRBV7-6 CASSRQGVYGYTF TGTGCCAGCAGTCGACAGGGGGTCTATGGCTACACCTTC
NA TRBJ1-4 few TRBV5-1 CASSFETGANEKLFF TGCGCCAGCAGCTTCGAAACCGGGGCTAATGAAAAACTGTTTTTT
NA TRBJ2-5 NA TRBV6-5 CASGNIRGETQYF TGTGCCAGCGGAAACATCAGGGGAGAGACCCAGTACTTC
NA TRBJ1-1 once TRBV28 CASSLMDGFEAFF TGTGCCAGCAGTTTAATGGACGGATTTGAAGCTTTCTTT
NA TRBJ2-6 many TRBV6-5 CASSYSRGSGANVLTF TGTGCCAGCAGTTACTCGAGGGGGTCTGGGGCCAACGTCCTGACTTTC
TRBD1 TRBJ2-1 NA TRBV7-2 CASSLSPGGGWGEQFF TGTGCCAGCAGCTTAAGTCCAGGGGGCGGATGGGGTGAGCAGTTCTTC
TRBD2 TRBJ2-7 few TRBV7-8 CASSLIGTSGQQYF TGTGCCAGCAGCTTAATAGGGACTAGCGGGCAGCAGTACTTC
NA TRBJ1-1 NA TRBV12-5 CASGFLAGEAFF TGTGCTAGTGGTTTTCTTGCAGGTGAAGCTTTCTTT
NA TRBJ1-1 NA TRBV13 CASRRGVMQNTEAYF TGTGCCAGCAGAAGAGGGGTAATGCAGAACACTGAAGCTTACTTT
TRBD1 TRBJ1-2 NA TRBV30 CAWSYGPDRDYTF TGTGCCTGGAGTTATGGGCCTGACAGGGACTACACCTTC
TRBD2 TRBJ2-1 NA TRBV25-1 CASSEYPGSGRASYYEQFF TGTGCCAGCAGTGAATATCCAGGTAGCGGGAGGGCCTCTTACTATGAGCAGTTCTTC
TRBD1 TRBJ2-1 NA TRBV5-1 CASSPDQGDNEQFF TGCGCCAGCAGCCCGGACCAGGGGGACAATGAGCAGTTCTTC
TRBD1 TRBJ2-7 few TRBV29-1 CSVAGTADYEQYF TGCAGCGTGGCTGGGACAGCTGACTACGAGCAGTACTTC
NA TRBJ1-2 NA TRBV6-5 CASGDDGNYGYTF TGTGCCAGCGGCGATGACGGGAACTATGGCTACACCTTC
NA TRBJ2-7 NA TRBV19 CASSIDDVADGYEQYF TGTGCCAGTAGTATAGATGATGTAGCTGACGGCTACGAGCAGTACTTC
TRBD2 TRBJ2-1 NA TRBV5-1 CASSLEVGRAFQGNEQFF TGCGCCAGCAGCTTGGAAGTCGGGAGGGCCTTCCAGGGCAATGAGCAGTTCTTC
NA TRBJ1-5 few TRBV12-3/TRBV12-4 CASSLEGVSNQPQHF TGTGCCAGCAGTTTAGAGGGAGTCAGCAATCAGCCCCAGCATTTT
NA TRBJ2-1 NA TRBV5-1 CASSRGMEGNEQFF TGCGCCAGCAGCCGGGGTATGGAGGGCAATGAGCAGTTCTTC
NA TRBJ2-1 NA TRBV5-1 CASTTNGGYNEQFF TGCGCCAGCACCACTAACGGGGGTTACAATGAGCAGTTCTTC
TRBD2 TRBJ2-3 few TRBV10-3 CAISARESSTDTQYF TGTGCCATCAGTGCGCGGGAGAGTAGCACAGATACGCAGTATTTT
NA TRBJ1-1 NA TRBV20-1 CSASWVTEAFF TGCAGTGCTAGTTGGGTGACTGAAGCTTTCTTT
NA TRBJ1-5 NA TRBV12-3/TRBV12-4 CASSYGQRDQPQHF TGTGCCAGCAGCTATGGACAGCGCGATCAGCCCCAGCATTTT
NA TRBJ2-6 NA TRBV28 CASSLTSDPGANVLTF TGTGCCAGCAGTTTAACTTCGGATCCTGGGGCCAACGTCCTGACTTTC
NA TRBJ1-6 NA TRBV20-1 CSARTPYNSPLHF TGCAGTGCTAGAACGCCGTATAACTCACCCCTCCACTTT
NA TRBJ1-2 NA TRBV27 CASSLSGGFYGYTF TGTGCCAGCAGTTTATCCGGGGGGTTCTATGGCTACACCTTC